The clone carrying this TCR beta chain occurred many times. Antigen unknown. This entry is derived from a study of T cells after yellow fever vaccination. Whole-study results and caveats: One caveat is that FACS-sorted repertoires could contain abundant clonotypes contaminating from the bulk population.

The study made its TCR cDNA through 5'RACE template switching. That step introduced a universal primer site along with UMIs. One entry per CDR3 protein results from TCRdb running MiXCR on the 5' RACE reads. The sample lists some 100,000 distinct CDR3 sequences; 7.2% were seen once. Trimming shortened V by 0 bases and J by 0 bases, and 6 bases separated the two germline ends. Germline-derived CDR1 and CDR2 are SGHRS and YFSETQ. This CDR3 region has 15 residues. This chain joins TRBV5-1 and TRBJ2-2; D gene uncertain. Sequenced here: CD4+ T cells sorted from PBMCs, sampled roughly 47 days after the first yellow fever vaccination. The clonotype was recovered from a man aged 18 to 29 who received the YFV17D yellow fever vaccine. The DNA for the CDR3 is TGCGCCAGCAGCTTGGGGGTCACGAACACCGGGGAGCTGTTTTTT. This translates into CASSLGVTNTGELFF.